These 7 T cell receptor beta chains came from one sample sequenced in a study of blood T cells in healthy people across ages. The use of a sample-barcoded 5' primer and a J-beta primer mix characterized a second PCR of about 7 to 12 cycles. Using its own MiXCR run on the 5' RACE reads, TCRdb lists one record per CDR3 protein. The repertoire holds 850,000 or so distinct CDR3 sequences, with more than 25% as singletons. Sequenced sample: blood. Source of these receptors: a woman aged 80 or over in good health.

This clonotype occurred many times. The gene calls are TRBV5-1 and TRBJ1-2; 8 bases are shared with TRBD1. Germline assignment: CDR1 SGHRS and CDR2 YFSETQ. The J segment lost 6 bases and the V segment lost 4 bases, leaving 8 bases of the junction unmatched. CDR3 length: 14 amino acids. The CDR3 sequence is CASSADRGLNGYTF. The CDR3 DNA reads as TGCGCCAGCAGCGCTGACAGGGGACTAAATGGCTACACCTTC.

The gene calls are TRBV27 and TRBJ1-5; maybe TRBD1 (6 bases). Trimming removed 6 bases at V and 4 bases at J, with 16 bases between. Germline V gives CDR1 MNHEY, CDR2 SMNVEV (reference sequence). This CDR3 is 15 amino acids long. CDR3 loop: CASRSGAGENQPQHF. Here the CDR3 DNA reads TGTGCCAGCAGGTCTGGGGCAGGGGAAAATCAGCCCCAGCATTTT.

The chain uses TRBV27 and TRBJ2-7; 8 bases map to TRBD1. V was clipped by 7 bases and J by 3 bases; unmatched bases: 8. The V gene's germline CDR1 is MNHEY and CDR2 SMNVEV (reference sequence). The CDR3 length is 14 residues. The CDR3 loop reads CASKIWGTGYEQYF. DNA for the CDR3: TGTGCCAGCAAAATATGGGGGACAGGCTACGAGCAGTACTTC.

The V gene is TRBV28, the J gene TRBJ2-7; D might be TRBD1 or TRBD2, each matching 6 bases. The CDR3 covers 14 residues. Germline assignment: CDR1 MDHEN and CDR2 SYDVKM. Trimming took off 6 bases at V and 4 bases at J, with 16 bases between the two ends. CDR3 sequence (DNA): TGTGCCAGCAGCCCACTTGGAGGGGGATACGAGCAGTACTTC. Its translation: CASSPLGGGYEQYF. Filled out from reference TRBV28 and TRBJ2-7, the complete variable domain reads DVKVTQSSRYLVKRTGEKVFLECVQDMDHENMFWYRQDPGLGLRLIYFSYDVKMKEKGDIPEGYSVSREKKERFSLILESASTNQTSMYLCASSPLGGGYEQYFGPGTRLTVT.

In this sample, this clonotype turned up many times. A clone one base away is much larger, so this may be a read error. The chain is built from TRBV6-2 or TRBV6-3 and TRBJ2-5; D is unclear. CDR3 length: 15 amino acids. V lost 8 bases to trimming and J lost 11 bases, with 27 bases between them. CDR1 is MNHEY and CDR2 is SVGEGT in the germline V gene. In DNA, the CDR3 is TGTGCCAGCGGCTCCTGGGGTCGATATTACAATGAGCAGTACTTC. This encodes CASGSWGRYYNEQYF.

The V call is TRBV7-3, the J call TRBJ2-7; D is undetermined. The CDR3 runs 14 residues. CDR1 and CDR2 from the germline V gene are SGHTA and FQGTGA. Deletions cut 1 base from V and 0 bases from J, with 7 bases between. CDR3 region: CASSLNVNSYEQYF. For the CDR3, the DNA is TGTGCCAGCAGCTTAAACGTCAACTCCTACGAGCAGTACTTC.

The table lists this clonotype with many counts. V gene TRBV29-1 combines with J gene TRBJ2-1, with a weak D call TRBD1 (6 bases). V gave up 5 bases and J gave up 13 bases, with 12 bases separating them. This CDR3 is 10 amino acids long. Germline loops: CDR1 SQVTM, CDR2 ANQGSEA. CDR3 sequence reads: CSVFQGTQFF. The DNA for the CDR3 is TGCAGCGTTTTTCAGGGGACCCAGTTCTTC.